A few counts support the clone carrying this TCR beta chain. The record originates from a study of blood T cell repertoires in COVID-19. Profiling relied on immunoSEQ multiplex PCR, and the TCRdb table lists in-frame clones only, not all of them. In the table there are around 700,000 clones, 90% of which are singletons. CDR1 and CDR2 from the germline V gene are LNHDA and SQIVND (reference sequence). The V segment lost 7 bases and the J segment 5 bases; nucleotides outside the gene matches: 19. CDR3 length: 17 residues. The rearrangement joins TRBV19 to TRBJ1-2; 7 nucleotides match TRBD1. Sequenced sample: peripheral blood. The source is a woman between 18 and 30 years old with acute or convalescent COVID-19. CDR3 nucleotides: TGTGCCAGTACCTCATCATCCGGGAGCCAGGGGGTATATGGCTACACCTTC. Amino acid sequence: CASTSSSGSQGVYGYTF.